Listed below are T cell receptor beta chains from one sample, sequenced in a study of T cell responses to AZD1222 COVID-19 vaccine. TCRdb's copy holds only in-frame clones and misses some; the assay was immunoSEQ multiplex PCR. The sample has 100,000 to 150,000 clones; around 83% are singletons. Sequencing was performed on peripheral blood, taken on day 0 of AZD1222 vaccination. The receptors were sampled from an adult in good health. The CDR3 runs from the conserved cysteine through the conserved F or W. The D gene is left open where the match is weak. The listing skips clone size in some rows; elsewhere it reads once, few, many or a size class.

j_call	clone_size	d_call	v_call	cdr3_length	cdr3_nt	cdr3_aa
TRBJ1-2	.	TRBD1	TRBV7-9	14	TGTGCCAGCAGCACGGGGGACAGATCCAATGGCTACACCTTC	CASSTGDRSNGYTF
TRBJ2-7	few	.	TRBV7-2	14	TGTGCCAGCAGCCCACCCGTTAAAACCTACGAGCAGTACTTC	CASSPPVKTYEQYF
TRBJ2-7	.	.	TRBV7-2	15	TGTGCCAGCAGCTTCTCCCGGGGAGACTCATACGAGCAGTACTTC	CASSFSRGDSYEQYF
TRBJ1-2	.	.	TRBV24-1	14	TGTGCCACCAGTGAATCGGACGCTAACTATGGCTACACCTTC	CATSESDANYGYTF
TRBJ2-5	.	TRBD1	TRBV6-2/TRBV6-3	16	TGTGCCAGCAGTTCCACCTCCGGGACAGGGGTGGAGACCCAGTACTTC	CASSSTSGTGVETQYF
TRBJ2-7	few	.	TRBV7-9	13	TGTGCCAGCAGCCCGACCGTCGCGGGGGAGCAGTACTTC	CASSPTVAGEQYF
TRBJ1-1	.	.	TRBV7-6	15	TGTGCCAGCAGCTTGGGCCACGGGGGATCCTACGAAGCTTTCTTT	CASSLGHGGSYEAFF
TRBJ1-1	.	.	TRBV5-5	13	TGTGCCAGCAGCTTGGAAGGCGCGCCAGAAGCTTTCTTT	CASSLEGAPEAFF
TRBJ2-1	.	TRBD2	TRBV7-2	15	TGTGCCAGCAGCTGGGGACTAGAGGCTTGGGATGAGCAGTTCTTC	CASSWGLEAWDEQFF
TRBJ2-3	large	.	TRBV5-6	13	TGTGCCAGCAGCACAGACTTGGGAGATACGCAGTATTTT	CASSTDLGDTQYF
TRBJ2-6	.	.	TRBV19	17	TGTGCCAGTCAACCAAGGACAGCTACCTCTGGGGCCAACGTCCTGACTTTC	CASQPRTATSGANVLTF
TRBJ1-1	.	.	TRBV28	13	TGTGCCAGCAGCCCCGGACAAGGGACTGAAGCTTTCTTT	CASSPGQGTEAFF
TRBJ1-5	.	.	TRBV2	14	TGTGCCAGCAGAGTTATAAACAGGGATCAGCCCCAGCATTTT	CASRVINRDQPQHF
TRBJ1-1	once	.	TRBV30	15	TGTGCCTGGAGTGCCCTGGGGGCCGCGAACACTGAAGCTTTCTTT	CAWSALGAANTEAFF
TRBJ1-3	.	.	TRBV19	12	TGTGCCAGTAGCAAAAATGGAAACACCATATATTTT	CASSKNGNTIYF
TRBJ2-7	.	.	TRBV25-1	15	TGTGCCAGCAGTGACTCGAAACCAGCCTCCTACGAGCAGTACTTC	CASSDSKPASYEQYF
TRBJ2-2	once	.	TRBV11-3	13	TGTGCCAGCAGCTCCCAGGGGGGCGGGGAGCTGTTTTTT	CASSSQGGGELFF
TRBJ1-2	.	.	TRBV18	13	TGTGCCAGCTCACCTATAACAGGGAGCGGCTACACCTTC	CASSPITGSGYTF
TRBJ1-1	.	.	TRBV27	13	TGTGCCAGCAGTTTCACCGGGGCCCGTGAAGCTTTCTTT	CASSFTGAREAFF
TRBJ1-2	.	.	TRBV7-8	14	TGTGCCAGCAGCCCACAGACAGCTAACTATGGCTACACCTTC	CASSPQTANYGYTF
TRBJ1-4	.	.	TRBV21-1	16	TGTGCCAGCAGCAGAGACCCGGGGGCAACTAATGAAAAACTGTTTTTT	CASSRDPGATNEKLFF
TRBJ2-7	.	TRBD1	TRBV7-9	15	TGTGCCAGCAGACGAGGGACAGGGAGTCTGAGCGAGCAGTACTTC	CASRRGTGSLSEQYF
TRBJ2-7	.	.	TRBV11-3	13	TGTGCCAGCAGCTTCGGGGCTATGGACGAGCAGTACTTC	CASSFGAMDEQYF
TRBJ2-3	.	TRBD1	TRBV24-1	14	TGTGCCACCAGTGGCCGACAGGGCCCAGATACGCAGTATTTT	CATSGRQGPDTQYF
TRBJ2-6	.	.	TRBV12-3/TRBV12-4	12	TGTGCCAGCAGTCCGGGGGCCAACGTCCTGACTTTC	CASSPGANVLTF
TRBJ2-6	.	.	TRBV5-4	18	TGTGCCAGCAGCTTGGCTGGTAGCGAGAGCTCTGGGGCCAACGTCCTGACTTTC	CASSLAGSESSGANVLTF
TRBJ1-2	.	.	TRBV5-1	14	TGCGCCAGCACACCCTCTGGAAGCGGGATGGGCTACACCTTC	CASTPSGSGMGYTF
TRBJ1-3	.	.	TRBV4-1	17	TGCGCCAGCAGCCAAGAGAGATGGTTCGACTCTGGAAACACCATATATTTT	CASSQERWFDSGNTIYF
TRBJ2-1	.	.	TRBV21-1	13	TGTGCCAGCAGACTAGCGGCCTACAATGAGCAGTTCTTC	CASRLAAYNEQFF
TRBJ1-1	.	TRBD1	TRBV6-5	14	TGTGCCAGCAGTTACGGGACAGCCAACACTGAAGCTTTCTTT	CASSYGTANTEAFF
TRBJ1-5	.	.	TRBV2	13	TGTGCCAGCAGTGAAGACAGGGATCAGCCCCAGCATTTT	CASSEDRDQPQHF
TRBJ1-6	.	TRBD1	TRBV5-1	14	TGCGCCAGCAGCCGGGACAGCGTCGGTTCACCCCTCCACTTT	CASSRDSVGSPLHF
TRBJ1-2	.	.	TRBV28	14	TGTGCCAGCAGTTTACGGTCGAGCTTCCTTGGCTACACCTTC	CASSLRSSFLGYTF
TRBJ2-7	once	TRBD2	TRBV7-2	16	TGTGCCAGCAGCTTAGTTGTGGCTAGCGGGAGGGGTGAGCAGTACTTC	CASSLVVASGRGEQYF
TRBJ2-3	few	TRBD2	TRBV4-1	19	TGCGCCAGCAGCCACCCGGGACTAGCGGGAGGGCCGGGCGCTGATACGCAGTATTTT	CASSHPGLAGGPGADTQYF
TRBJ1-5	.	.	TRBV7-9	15	TGTGCCAGCAGCTTATCCGGGACACGAAATCAGCCCCAGCATTTT	CASSLSGTRNQPQHF
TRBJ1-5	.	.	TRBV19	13	TGTGCCAGTAGTATGGGGTTCAATCAGCCCCAGCATTTT	CASSMGFNQPQHF
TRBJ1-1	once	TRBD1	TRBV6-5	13	TGTGCCAGCAGTCCCGGACAGGGGGTTAGGGCTTTCTTT	CASSPGQGVRAFF
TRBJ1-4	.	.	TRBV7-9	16	TGTGCCAGCACCAATCTACTAGGAGGCGGAAATGAAAAACTGTTTTTT	CASTNLLGGGNEKLFF
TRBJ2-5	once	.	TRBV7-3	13	TGTGCCAGCAGCCAAACGGGGTCAGAGACCCAGTACTTC	CASSQTGSETQYF
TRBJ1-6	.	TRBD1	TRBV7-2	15	TGTGCCAGCAGCTTATACAGGGGCGAGAATTCACCCCTCCACTTT	CASSLYRGENSPLHF
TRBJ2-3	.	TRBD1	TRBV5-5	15	TGTGCCAGCAGCGTTGGACAGGGGGGAGCAGATACGCAGTATTTT	CASSVGQGGADTQYF
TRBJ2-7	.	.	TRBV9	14	TGTGCCAGCAGCGTATTAGCGAGGTCCTACGAGCAGTACTTC	CASSVLARSYEQYF
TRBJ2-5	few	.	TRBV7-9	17	TGTGCCAGCAGCTTACTCTCAGGGAGGCGCTCCCAAGAGACCCAGTACTTC	CASSLLSGRRSQETQYF
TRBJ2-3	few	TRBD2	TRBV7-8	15	TGTGCCAGCAGTCCTCTTAGCGGGACCGCAGATACGCAGTATTTT	CASSPLSGTADTQYF
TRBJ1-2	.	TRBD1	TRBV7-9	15	TGTGCCAGCAGCCCCCCAACCGGGACAGTCTATGGCTACACCTTC	CASSPPTGTVYGYTF
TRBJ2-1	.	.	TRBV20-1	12	TGCAGTGCTAGTATGGTGCGCAATGAGCAGTTCTTC	CSASMVRNEQFF
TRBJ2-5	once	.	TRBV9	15	TGTGCCAGCAGCGTAGTTCAGGGAAGTGGGGAGACCCAGTACTTC	CASSVVQGSGETQYF
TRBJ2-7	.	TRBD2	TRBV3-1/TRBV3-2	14	TGTGCCAGCAGCCAACCGGGACTAGCCTACGAGCAGTACTTC	CASSQPGLAYEQYF
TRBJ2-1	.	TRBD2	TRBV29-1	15	TGCAGCGTATCGGGACTACCCGAGCGTAGCAATGAGCAGTTCTTC	CSVSGLPERSNEQFF
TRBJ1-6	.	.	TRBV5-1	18	TGCGCCAGCAGCCACGGAGGTGGGACCGGGTTCGATAATTCACCCCTCCACTTT	CASSHGGGTGFDNSPLHF
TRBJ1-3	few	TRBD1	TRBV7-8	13	TGTGCCAGCAGTTCCGACAGGGAAAACACCATATATTTT	CASSSDRENTIYF
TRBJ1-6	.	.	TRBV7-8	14	TGTGCCAGCAGCGCCGGGGGGACCCATCCACCCCTCCACTTT	CASSAGGTHPPLHF
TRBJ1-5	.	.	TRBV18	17	TGTGCCAGCTCATCGTCCGAGGGGCTAAGCGGCAATCAGCCCCAGCATTTT	CASSSSEGLSGNQPQHF